This T cell receptor beta chain came from a study of cytomegalovirus exposure and HLA in healthy donors. Regarding the study as a whole: With later analysis, a missense DCLRE1C variant became linked to TCR beta V- and J-gene trimming. There was a cluster of highly shared sequence variants that was likely a sequencing artifact.

PCR was performed using 60 Vbeta and 13 Jbeta primers. Clones were sequenced by immunoSEQ multiplex PCR, and TCRdb holds only the in-frame ones, with some missing. The repertoire holds fewer than 150,000 clones, with 76% as singletons. For this clone: Its target is unknown.

CDR1 ENHRY and CDR2 SYGVKD come from the germline V gene. The CDR3 consists of 14 residues. The V and J ends lost 3 bases and 4 bases respectively, with 9 bases between them. This receptor was identified in a man aged 35 to 55 in good health and CMV-seronegative. The source material was PBMCs. The gene calls are TRBV10-3 and TRBJ1-4, with D perhaps matching TRBD1 (5 bases). This CDR3 is CAISDGTRNEKLFF. CDR3 DNA sequence: TGTGCCATCAGTGACGGGACTCGTAATGAAAAACTGTTTTTT.